This TCR beta chain came from a study of CD8 T cells in ankylosing spondylitis. The CDR3 runs to 13 residues. The V and J ends lost 6 bases and 5 bases respectively, with 13 bases between them. The TCR beta libraries were generated through quantitative 5'-RACE incorporating molecular barcodes. Using its own MiXCR run on the 5' RACE reads, TCRdb lists one record per CDR3 protein. The sample consists of 250,000 or so distinct CDR3 sequences, roughly 25% of them appearing once. This clonotype occurred many times. Its antigen is undetermined. Study-wide findings and caveats: Researchers report that disease-linked clones proved CD8+ and relatively rare in peripheral blood. Clones linked to disease were reported to show significant enrichment in matched ankylosing spondylitis synovial fluid. In ankylosing spondylitis blood, a motif of roughly 8 highly homologous TCR beta variants appeared characteristic.

The gene calls are TRBV12-3 or TRBV12-4 and TRBJ1-2; unclear D gene. This TCR was sampled from a male donor with ankylosing spondylitis or in good health (not recorded which). Sequenced sample: blood, either unsorted or a sorted T cell fraction (not recorded which). The CDR3 spells CASRTDTSYGYTF. DNA of the CDR3: TGTGCCAGCAGGACCGATACCTCGTATGGCTACACCTTC.